Listed here are 10 T cell receptor beta chains from one sample, sequenced in a study of cytomegalovirus exposure and HLA in healthy donors. The PCR contained 60 Vbeta and 13 Jbeta primers. Profiling relied on immunoSEQ multiplex PCR, and the TCRdb table lists in-frame clones only, not all of them. The sample yields 250,000 to 350,000 clones, about 87% seen once. The sequenced sample was PBMCs. These receptors were taken from a woman in her late teens or twenties in good health and CMV-seronegative.

The V gene is TRBV18, the J gene TRBJ1-2; 7 nucleotides line up with TRBD1. Germline V gene sequence: CDR1 KGHSH, CDR2 LQKENI. The CDR3 loop spans 15 amino acids. The ends lost 3 bases at V and 2 bases at J; junction bases unmatched: 6. In DNA, the CDR3 is TGTGCCAGCTCACCGGACAGGACGGGGAACTATGGCTACACCTTC. The encoded protein is CASSPDRTGNYGYTF.

The rearrangement joins TRBV9 to TRBJ1-3, with TRBD1 matching 9 bases. Germline CDR1 SGDLS, CDR2 YYNGEE. The CDR3 is made up of 17 amino acids. With 0 bases clipped from V and 4 bases from J, the junction kept 8 bases outside the gene matches. In DNA form, the CDR3 reads TGTGCCAGCAGCGTAGCTTGGGACAGGGAGTTCGGAAACACCATATATTTT. Encoded protein: CASSVAWDREFGNTIYF.

This clone was recorded once. The gene calls are TRBV19 and TRBJ1-5, with D hard to call. The CDR3 runs 15 residues. Germline values: CDR1 LNHDA, CDR2 SQIVND (reference sequence). V shed 3 bases and J shed 4 bases, with 13 bases lying between them. DNA of the CDR3: TGTGCCAGTAGTATTTCTGAAATTACTAATCAGCCCCAGCATTTT. Its protein product is CASSISEITNQPQHF.

The chain joins TRBV10-2 to TRBJ2-1; TRBD2 matches at 8 bases. Germline values: CDR1 WSHSY, CDR2 SAAADI. Trimming cost V 8 bases and J 8 bases; bases outside gene matches: 11. CDR3 length: 14 amino acids. The CDR3 region is CASQPGGAVDEQFF. CDR3 nucleotides: TGCGCCAGCCAGCCGGGGGGGGCCGTCGATGAGCAGTTCTTC.

This chain uses TRBV10-3 with TRBJ2-7, with D unresolved. Germline values: CDR1 ENHRY, CDR2 SYGVKD. Deletions cut 4 bases from V and 4 bases from J, with 5 bases between. CDR3 size: 11 residues. CDR3 DNA sequence: TGTGCCATCAGTGGACAATACGAGCAGTACTTC. It encodes CAISGQYEQYF.

V and J are TRBV30 and TRBJ2-7; TRBD1 might be the D (5 bases). The germline V gene encodes CDR1 GTSNPN and CDR2 SVGIG (reference sequence). V dropped 1 base and J dropped 7 bases, with 11 bases sitting between them. The CDR3 contains 12 residues. The CDR3 DNA is TGTGCCTGGAGTGCCTGGGGCCAGGAGCAGTACTTC. It codes for CAWSAWGQEQYF.

The V and J genes are TRBV9 and TRBJ2-7; perhaps TRBD1 as D (6 bases). The CDR3 has 14 residues. Germline V gives CDR1 SGDLS, CDR2 YYNGEE. V lost 4 bases and J 0 bases, leaving 11 bases between the germline ends. In DNA form, the CDR3 reads TGTGCCAGCAGCACCACAGGGATCTCCTACGAGCAGTACTTC. Translating gives CASSTTGISYEQYF.

The V gene is TRBV6-1, the J gene TRBJ1-1; 7 nucleotides line up with TRBD1. Germline trimming cut 0 bases from V and 4 bases from J; bases unmatched to any gene: 2. The CDR3 loop spans 14 amino acids. Per germline, CDR1 MNHNS and CDR2 SASEGT. The CDR3 spells CASSEAQGSTEAFF. Written as DNA, the CDR3 is TGTGCCAGCAGTGAAGCACAGGGGTCCACTGAAGCTTTCTTT.

V gene TRBV5-1 combines with J gene TRBJ1-4, with no clear D. CDR1 and CDR2 from the germline V gene are SGHRS and YFSETQ. The V gene lost 0 bases and the J gene lost 4 bases, with 7 bases spanning the gap. This CDR3 is 14 amino acids long. The CDR3, as DNA: TGCGCCAGCAGCTTGGTTGGGCATAATGAAAAACTGTTTTTT. Its translation: CASSLVGHNEKLFF.

The rearrangement uses TRBV19 and TRBJ1-6; 9 bases fit TRBD1. This CDR3 has 16 residues. The germline CDR1 and CDR2 sequences are LNHDA and SQIVND (reference sequence). Trimming removed 5 bases from V and 7 bases from J; junction bases left unmatched: 9. The CDR3 spells CASSFPDRGPNSPLHF. The CDR3 DNA reads TGTGCCAGTAGTTTCCCGGACAGGGGCCCCAATTCACCCCTCCACTTT.